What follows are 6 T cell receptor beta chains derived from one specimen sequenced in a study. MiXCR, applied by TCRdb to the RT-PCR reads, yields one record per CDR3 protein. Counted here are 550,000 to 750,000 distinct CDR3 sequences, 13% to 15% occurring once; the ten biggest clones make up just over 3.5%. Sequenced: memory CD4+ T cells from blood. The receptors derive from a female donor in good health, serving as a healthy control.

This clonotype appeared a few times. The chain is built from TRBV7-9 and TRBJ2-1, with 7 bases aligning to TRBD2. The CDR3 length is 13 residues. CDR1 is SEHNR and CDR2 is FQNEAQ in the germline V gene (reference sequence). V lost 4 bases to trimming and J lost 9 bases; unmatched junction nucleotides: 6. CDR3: CASSWGGRSEQFF. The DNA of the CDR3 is TGTGCCAGCAGCTGGGGGGGGAGGTCTGAGCAGTTCTTC.

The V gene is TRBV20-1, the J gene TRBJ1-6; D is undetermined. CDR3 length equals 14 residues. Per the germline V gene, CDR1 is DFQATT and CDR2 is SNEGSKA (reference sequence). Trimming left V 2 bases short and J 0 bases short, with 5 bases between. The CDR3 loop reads CSARQGSYNSPLHF. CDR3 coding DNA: TGCAGTGCTAGACAAGGCTCCTATAATTCACCCCTCCACTTT.

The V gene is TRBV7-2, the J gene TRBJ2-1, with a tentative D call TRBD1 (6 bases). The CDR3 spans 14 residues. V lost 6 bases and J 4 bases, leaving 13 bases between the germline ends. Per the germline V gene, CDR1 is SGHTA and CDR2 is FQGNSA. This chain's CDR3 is CASSFDDRYNEQFF. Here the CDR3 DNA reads TGTGCCAGCAGTTTCGATGACAGGTACAATGAGCAGTTCTTC. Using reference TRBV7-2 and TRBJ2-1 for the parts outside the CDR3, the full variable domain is GAGVSQSPSNKVTEKGKDVELRCDPISGHTALYWYRQSLGQGLEFLIYFQGNSAPDKSGLPSDRFSAERTGGSVSTLTIQRTQQEDSAVYLCASSFDDRYNEQFFGPGTRLTVL.

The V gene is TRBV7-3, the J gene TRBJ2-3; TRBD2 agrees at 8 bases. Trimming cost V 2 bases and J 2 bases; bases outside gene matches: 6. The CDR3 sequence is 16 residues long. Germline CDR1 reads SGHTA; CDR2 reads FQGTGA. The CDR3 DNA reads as TGTGCCAGCAGCTTATACGCGGGAGGAAACACAGATACGCAGTATTTT. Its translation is CASSLYAGGNTDTQYF.

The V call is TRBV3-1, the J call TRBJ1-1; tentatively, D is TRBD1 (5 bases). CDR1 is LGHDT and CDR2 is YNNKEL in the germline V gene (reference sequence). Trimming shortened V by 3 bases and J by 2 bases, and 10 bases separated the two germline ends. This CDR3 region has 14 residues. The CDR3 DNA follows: TGTGCCAGCAGCCACGGGGGGGTAAACACTGAAGCTTTCTTT. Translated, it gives CASSHGGVNTEAFF.

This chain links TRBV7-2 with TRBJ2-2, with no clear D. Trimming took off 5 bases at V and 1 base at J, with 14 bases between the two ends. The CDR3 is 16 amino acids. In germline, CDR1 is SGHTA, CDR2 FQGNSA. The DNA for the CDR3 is TGTGCCAGCAGCCCCCAGCCGACGGGGAACACCGGGGAGCTGTTTTTT. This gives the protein CASSPQPTGNTGELFF.